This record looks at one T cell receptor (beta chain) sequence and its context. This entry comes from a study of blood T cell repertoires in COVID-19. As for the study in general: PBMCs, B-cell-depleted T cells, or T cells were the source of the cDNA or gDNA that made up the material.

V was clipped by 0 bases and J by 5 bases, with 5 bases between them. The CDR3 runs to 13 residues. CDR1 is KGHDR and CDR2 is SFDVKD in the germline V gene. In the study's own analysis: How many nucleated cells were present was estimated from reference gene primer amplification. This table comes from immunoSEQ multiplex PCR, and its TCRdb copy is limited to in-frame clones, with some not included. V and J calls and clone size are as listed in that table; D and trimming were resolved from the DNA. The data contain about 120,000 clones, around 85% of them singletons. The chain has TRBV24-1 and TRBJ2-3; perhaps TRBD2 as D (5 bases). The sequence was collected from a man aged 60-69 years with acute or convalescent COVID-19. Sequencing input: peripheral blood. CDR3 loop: CATSDLRGDTQYF. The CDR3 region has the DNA TGTGCCACCAGTGATTTGCGGGGAGATACGCAGTATTTT.